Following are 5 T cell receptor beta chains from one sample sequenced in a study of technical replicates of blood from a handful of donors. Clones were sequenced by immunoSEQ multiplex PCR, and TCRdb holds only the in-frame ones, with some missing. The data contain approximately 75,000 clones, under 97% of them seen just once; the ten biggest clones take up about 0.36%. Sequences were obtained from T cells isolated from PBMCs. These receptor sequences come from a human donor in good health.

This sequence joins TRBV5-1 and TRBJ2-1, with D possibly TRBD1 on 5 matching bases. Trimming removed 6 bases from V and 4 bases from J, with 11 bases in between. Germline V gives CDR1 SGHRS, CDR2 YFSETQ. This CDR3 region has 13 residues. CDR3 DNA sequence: TGCGCCAGCACCAAGGACACTTACAATGAGCAGTTCTTC. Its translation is CASTKDTYNEQFF.

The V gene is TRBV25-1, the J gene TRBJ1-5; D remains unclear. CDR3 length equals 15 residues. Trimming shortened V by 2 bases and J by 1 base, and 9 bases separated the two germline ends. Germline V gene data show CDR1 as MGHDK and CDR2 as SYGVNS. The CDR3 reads CASSERSGSNQPQHF. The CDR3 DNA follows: TGTGCCAGCAGTGAAAGGAGTGGAAGCAATCAGCCCCAGCATTTT.

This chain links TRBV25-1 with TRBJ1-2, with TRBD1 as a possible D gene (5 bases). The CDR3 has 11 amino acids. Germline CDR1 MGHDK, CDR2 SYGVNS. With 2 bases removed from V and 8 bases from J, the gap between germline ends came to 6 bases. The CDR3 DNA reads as TGTGCCAGCAGTGAAGGGGGGGGCTACACCTTC. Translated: CASSEGGGYTF.

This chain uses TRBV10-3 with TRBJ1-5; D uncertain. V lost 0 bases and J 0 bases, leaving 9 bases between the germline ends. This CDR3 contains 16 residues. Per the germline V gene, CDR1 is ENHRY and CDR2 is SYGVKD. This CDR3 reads CAISESNGVSNQPQHF. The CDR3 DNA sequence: TGTGCCATCAGTGAGTCGAACGGGGTTAGCAATCAGCCCCAGCATTTT.

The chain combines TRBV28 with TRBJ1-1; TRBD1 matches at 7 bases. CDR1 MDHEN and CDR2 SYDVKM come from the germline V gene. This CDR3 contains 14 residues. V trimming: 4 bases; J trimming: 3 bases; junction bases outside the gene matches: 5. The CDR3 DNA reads TGTGCCAGCAGTTCAGGGGGAGAGGACACTGAAGCTTTCTTT. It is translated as CASSSGGEDTEAFF.